What follows are 13 T cell receptor beta chains derived from one specimen sequenced in a study of Graves' ophthalmopathy and Graves' hyperthyroidism. RNA transcripts served as template for amplifying TCR beta CDR3 sequences. RT-PCR with HTBI primers came first, then second-round multiplex PCR. TCRdb reprocessed the multiplex PCR reads via MiXCR and lists one record per CDR3 protein. Of 560,000 or so distinct CDR3 sequences listed, under 45% are singletons. The specimen was peripheral blood or thyroid tissue (not recorded which). The origin of the receptors is an adult man with Graves' hyperthyroidism.

The V and J genes are TRBV7-9 and TRBJ2-3, with 10 bases aligning to TRBD2. V trimming: 4 bases; J trimming: 4 bases; junction bases outside the gene matches: 5. CDR1 SEHNR and CDR2 FQNEAQ come from the germline V gene (reference sequence). CDR3 size: 15 residues. The CDR3: CASSSEREGPDTQYF. The DNA of the CDR3 is TGTGCCAGCAGCTCGGAGCGGGAGGGCCCAGATACGCAGTATTTT.

There are many counts of this clonotype. This sequence joins TRBV29-1 and TRBJ1-2, with 10 positions matching TRBD1. The CDR3 sequence is 15 residues long. Germline V gene lookup returns CDR1 SQVTM and CDR2 ANQGSEA. Losses at the gene ends were 2 bases for V and 3 bases for J; bases not matched to a gene: 6. In DNA form, the CDR3 reads TGCAGCGTTGAAAGTGACAGGGGGCGGGACTATGGCTACACCTTC. Amino acids: CSVESDRGRDYGYTF. Using reference TRBV29-1 and TRBJ1-2 for the parts outside the CDR3, the full variable domain is SAVISQKPSRDICQRGTSLTIQCQVDSQVTMMFWYRQQPGQSLTLIATANQGSEATYESGFVIDKFPISRPNLTFSTLTVSNMSPEDSSIYLCSVESDRGRDYGYTFGSGTRLTVV.

The chain recombines TRBV7-9 with TRBJ1-6, with 9 positions matching TRBD1. Per germline, CDR1 SEHNR and CDR2 FQNEAQ (reference sequence). Losses at the gene ends were 5 bases for V and 10 bases for J; bases not matched to a gene: 6. CDR3 length: 14 amino acids. The CDR3 nucleotides read TGTGCCAGCAGCCGAGGACAGGGGCGATCACCCCTCCACTTT. Translating it yields CASSRGQGRSPLHF. Complete variable domain (other parts from reference TRBV7-9 and TRBJ1-6): DTGVSQNPRHKITKRGQNVTFRCDPISEHNRLYWYRQTLGQGPEFLTYFQNEAQLEKSRLLSDRFSAERPKGSFSTLEIQRTEQGDSAMYLCASSRGQGRSPLHFGNGTRLTVT.

Details on this clonotype: With a much larger clone just one base away, this may be a read error. J is TRBJ1-5 and V is TRBV12-3 or TRBV12-4, with D tentatively TRBD1 (5 bases). Trimming left V 2 bases short and J 6 bases short, with 14 bases between. The CDR3 loop spans 15 amino acids. The CDR3 sequence is CASSLRGFGGQPQHF. In DNA form, the CDR3 reads TGTGCCAGCAGTTTACGGGGGTTTGGAGGTCAGCCCCAGCATTTT.

A word on this clonotype: A much larger clone differs from this one at a single base, so this may be a read error. The chain's CDR3 is CASSQEVGAISNQPQHF. The CDR3 DNA sequence: TGTGCCAGCAGCCAAGAGGTAGGGGCGATAAGCAATCAGCCCCAGCATTTT. The chain combines TRBV4-2 with TRBJ1-5; tentative D call: TRBD1 (5 bases). CDR1 and CDR2 from the germline V gene are LGHNA and YNFKEQ. Trimming took 0 bases from V and 1 from J, leaving 13 bases between them. This CDR3 has 17 residues.

The chain couples TRBV20-1 to TRBJ1-3; no clear D gene. Germline CDR1 reads DFQATT; CDR2 reads SNEGSKA (reference sequence). CDR3 length: 13 residues. Trimming left V 1 base short and J 0 bases short, with 4 bases between. The CDR3 nucleotides read TGCAGTGCTAGAGTGGTCTCTGGAAACACCATATATTTT. Encoded protein: CSARVVSGNTIYF.

This clonotype was counted once. The genes are TRBV29-1 and TRBJ2-5; tentative D call: TRBD1 (6 bases). CDR3 size: 13 residues. V gave up 4 bases and J gave up 5 bases, with 14 bases separating them. The germline gives CDR1 SQVTM, CDR2 ANQGSEA. The CDR3 spells CSVAGDTGETQYF. The CDR3 DNA follows: TGCAGCGTTGCCGGGGACACGGGGGAGACCCAGTACTTC.

The chain recombines TRBV6-5 with TRBJ1-1, with TRBD1 matching 7 bases. J gave up 5 bases and V 6 bases, and 9 bases lay outside the gene matches. The CDR3 runs 14 residues. The germline V gene has CDR1 MNHEY and CDR2 SVGAGI. Written as DNA, the CDR3 is TGTGCCAGCAGCCAAGGGGGCAAGTGGACTGAAGCTTTCTTT. Amino acid sequence: CASSQGGKWTEAFF.

This clonotype has a handful of counts. The chain recombines TRBV7-9 with TRBJ1-2; 9 bases fit TRBD1. Germline V CDR1 and CDR2: SEHNR, FQNEAQ (reference sequence). The CDR3 contains 15 residues. V dropped 3 bases and J dropped 5; count of bases not matched to a gene: 7. The CDR3 loop reads CASSFRDREMYGYTF. The CDR3 nucleotides read TGTGCCAGCAGCTTCCGGGACAGGGAAATGTATGGCTACACCTTC.

In its sample, this clonotype was seen a few times. Since a much larger clone is just one base distant, this may be a read error. This CDR3 is CASSDIEAFF. The CDR3 coding sequence is TGTGCCAGCAGTGACATCGAAGCTTTCTTT. V is TRBV12-3 or TRBV12-4 and J is TRBJ1-1, with unresolved D. This CDR3 has 10 residues. The V and J ends lost 5 bases and 8 bases respectively, with 6 bases between them.

This clonotype was counted ten times or more. The chain is built from TRBV7-9 and TRBJ1-3, with D unresolved. CDR3 length: 13 residues. Trimming took off 0 bases at V and 8 bases at J, with 8 bases between the two ends. Germline CDR1 reads SEHNR; CDR2 reads FQNEAQ (reference sequence). The CDR3 reads CASSLASVDTIYF. Written as DNA, the CDR3 is TGTGCCAGCAGCTTAGCGTCAGTGGACACCATATATTTT. The full variable domain, in which reference TRBV7-9 and TRBJ1-3 provide the parts outside the CDR3, is DTGVSQNPRHKITKRGQNVTFRCDPISEHNRLYWYRQTLGQGPEFLTYFQNEAQLEKSRLLSDRFSAERPKGSFSTLEIQRTEQGDSAMYLCASSLASVDTIYFGEGSWLTVV.

Ten or more counts support this clonotype. This rearrangement joins TRBV7-3 to TRBJ2-7, with 9 bases identical to TRBD1. Germline trimming cut 5 bases from V and 4 bases from J; bases unmatched to any gene: 12. Germline V gene sequence: CDR1 SGHTA, CDR2 FQGTGA. This CDR3 region has 16 residues. CDR3 DNA sequence: TGTGCCAGCAGCCAAGACCCGGGACAGGGATCTTACGAGCAGTACTTC. Residues: CASSQDPGQGSYEQYF.

This clonotype came up many times. The chain uses TRBV7-8 and TRBJ2-3; D ambiguous. CDR3 length equals 11 residues. The germline V gene has CDR1 SGHVS and CDR2 FQNEAQ. V was shortened by 7 bases and J by 0 bases, with 2 bases between the two germline ends. DNA of the CDR3: TGTGCCAGCACCAGCACAGATACGCAGTATTTT. Its protein product is CASTSTDTQYF.